These 23 T cell receptor beta chains were all obtained from the same sample, sequenced in a study of tissue T cells after allogeneic stem cell transplantation (dated by TCRdb to between 2021 and 2024). Taken with the paper, the label for time point translates to: mouse harvest day 14 after allogeneic transplant. Each mouse graft, delivered by tail vein injection, combined 10^6 splenic CD5+ T cells with 10^7 T-cell-depleted bone marrow cells. Libraries were prepared through the immunoSEQ multiplex PCR assay. TCRdb obtained this table from immuneACCESS and retained in-frame rearrangements with V and J assigned. These tables miss some clones; where compared with another copy, unresolved V genes account for less than half of the shortfall, and the remainder is unexplained. In this sample the table shows 2,500 to 3,500 clones, roughly 50% of which occur a single time. The ten largest account for around 40% of the sample.

Sequencing was performed on gut tissue. These receptors were obtained from a female BALB/c mouse given C57BL/6 T cells with graft-versus-host disease after an allogeneic hematopoietic cell transplant.

This clone appeared a few times. The listed genes are named as in mouse. Sequencing ends 1 residue short of the CDR3 end; the germline J gene provides the rest. This sequence joins TRBV13-2 and TRBJ2-5, with D possibly called TRBD1 or TRBD2 (5 bases each). V was pared by 1 base and J by 5 bases, with 11 bases between. Germline CDR1 is NNHNN and CDR2 is SYGAGS (reference sequence). There are 14 residues in the CDR3. CDR3 protein: CASGDPGEGDTQYF. Incomplete CDR3 DNA: TGTGCCAGCGGTGATCCGGGGGAAGGAGACACCCAGTAC.

On this clone itself: Mouse names are used for the genes. The DNA ends 1 residue before the CDR3 does, and the rest of the CDR3 is filled in from the germline J gene. The rearrangement joins TRBV15 to TRBJ2-5, with a weak D call TRBD1 (6 bases). Trimming took off 3 bases at V and 5 bases at J, with 9 bases between the two ends. CDR3 length equals 13 residues. CDR1 is SGHND, CDR2 FRSKSL, per germline. CDR3 in amino acids: CASSLGRGDTQYF. The covered CDR3 bases are TGTGCCAGCAGTTTGGGCAGGGGAGACACCCAGTAC.

A remark on this clone: The genes and germline here are from mouse. Read coverage stops 1 residue before the CDR3 terminus; the germline J gene supplies the remainder. The chain couples TRBV13-1 to TRBJ2-5; TRBD1 is a possible D gene (5 bases). V lost 3 bases, J lost 4 bases, and 6 bases lay in between. Germline CDR1 and CDR2: NSHNY and SYGAGN. The CDR3 totals 12 residues. The CDR3 loop reads CASSGREDTQYF. Incomplete CDR3 DNA: TGTGCCAGCAGTGGCAGGGAAGACACCCAGTAC.

Concerning this clone: Gene names are mouse gene names. Coverage ceases 1 residue before the CDR3 finishes, and the germline J gene fills in the end. The chain is built from TRBV26 and TRBJ2-5, with a tentative D call TRBD1 (5 bases). The CDR3 covers 14 residues. The germline V and J ends were trimmed by 4 bases and 0 bases, with 8 bases remaining between them. Germline CDR1 is KGHPV and CDR2 is FQNQEV (reference sequence). CDR3 DNA, as far as it was read: TGTGCCAGCAGTCAGGCAGGGAACCAAGACACCCAGTAC. Protein product: CASSQAGNQDTQY. The entire CDR3 protein reads CASSQAGNQDTQYF.

A single count supports this clone. Any gene name here is a mouse gene name. The covered CDR3 bases are TGTGCCAGCAGCCCCTCACCAAGACACCAGTAC. Its protein is CASSPSPRHQY. The whole CDR3 region reads CASSPSPRHQYF. The chain is built from TRBV24 and TRBJ2-5; D unclear. The read ends 1 residue before the CDR3 terminus; that terminus is restored from the germline J gene. Germline-derived CDR1 and CDR2 are KGHTA and FRNEEI. This CDR3 is 12 amino acids long. Trimming left V 6 bases short and J 11 bases short, with 15 bases between.

By sample share, this clone is large. The gene symbols are mouse symbols. The CDR3 end lies 1 residue beyond the end of the read and is filled in from the germline J gene. The chain is built from TRBV13-1 and TRBJ1-3; no clear D. The CDR3 spans 15 residues. Trimming removed 3 bases at V and 0 bases at J, with 10 bases between. Germline V lookup: CDR1 NSHNY, CDR2 SYGAGN. The CDR3 DNA, read in part, is TGTGCCAGCAGTGCCCAGACAAATTCTGGAAATACGCTCTAT. Its protein product is CASSAQTNSGNTLY. The whole CDR3 reads CASSAQTNSGNTLYF.

This clone was counted between two and nine times. These gene names are mouse names. CDR3 amino acids: CASSQGSLYEQYF. The DNA read from the CDR3 is TGTGCCAGCAGCCAAGGGTCCCTTTATGAACAGTAC. The chain joins TRBV5 to TRBJ2-7; D is undetermined. The read finishes 1 residue shy of the CDR3 end, and the germline J gene is used to complete it. This CDR3 comprises 13 residues. The germline V gene encodes CDR1 LGHNA and CDR2 YNLKQL (reference sequence). The V gene lost 1 base and the J gene lost 4 bases, with 8 bases spanning the gap.

The table lists this clone with a few counts. Mouse gene names and germline throughout. The read comes to an end 1 residue before the CDR3 does, leaving the germline J gene to fill in the end. The chain is built from TRBV26 and TRBJ2-7, with TRBD2 matching 10 bases. V lost 2 bases, J lost 3 bases, and 4 bases stayed unmatched. Germline V CDR1 and CDR2: KGHPV, FQNQEV (reference sequence). The CDR3 runs to 15 residues. This CDR3 reads CASSLVGTGVYEQYF. CDR3 bases read: TGTGCCAGCAGTCTGGTCGGGACTGGGGTCTATGAACAGTAC.

With respect to this clone: Germline and genes: mouse. The DNA ends 1 residue before the CDR3 does, and the rest of the CDR3 is filled in from the germline J gene. This chain connects TRBV3 to TRBJ2-5, with 7 bases lining up with TRBD2. Germline CDR1 SNHLY, CDR2 FYNGKV (reference sequence). The CDR3 totals 14 residues. Trimming took 5 bases from V and 6 from J; bases not matched to a gene: 8. The CDR3 here is CASSPLGIGDTQYF. The sequenced CDR3 bases are TGTGCCAGCAGCCCACTGGGGATCGGGGACACCCAGTAC. The full variable domain, in which reference TRBV3 and TRBJ2-5 provide the parts outside the CDR3, is GPKVLQIPSHQIIDMGQMVTLNCDPVSNHLYFYWYKQILGQQMEFLVNFYNGKVMEKSKLFKDQFSVERPDGSYFTLKIQPTALEDSAVYFCASSPLGIGDTQYFGPGTRLLVL.

As concerns this clone: The gene names given are mouse names. The CDR3 end is not reached by the read, which stops 1 residue before it; the germline J gene fills it in. The chain carries TRBV31 and TRBJ2-3; the D gene is possibly TRBD1 (5 bases). The CDR3 contains 15 residues. The germline V and J ends were trimmed by 0 bases and 0 bases, with 10 bases remaining between them. Germline loops: CDR1 GKSSPN, CDR2 SITVG. CDR3 loop: CAWSLLDNSAETLYF. The sequenced part of the CDR3 DNA is TGTGCCTGGAGTCTCTTGGACAATAGTGCAGAAACGCTGTAT.

This clone is large by share. Mouse germline and gene names are used. Read sequence stops 1 residue before the CDR3 end, and the germline J gene provides the missing end. V is TRBV13-2 and J is TRBJ2-5; TRBD2 aligns across 13 bases. V was pared by 5 bases and J by 6 bases, with 3 bases of the junction left unmatched. The CDR3 sequence is 14 residues long. The V gene's germline CDR1 is NNHNN and CDR2 SYGAGS (reference sequence). CDR3 protein: CASGDWGGDDTQYF. CDR3 DNA (partial): TGTGCCAGCGGGGACTGGGGGGGCGATGACACCCAGTAC.

Turning to this clone: Mouse germline and gene names are used. Partial CDR3 DNA: TGTGCCAGCAGTCCCCGGACGCTTAACCAAGACACCCAGTAC. Its translation: CASSPRTLNQDTQY. The entire CDR3 reads CASSPRTLNQDTQYF. The chain has TRBV19 and TRBJ2-5; the D is unclear. The CDR3 extends 1 residue past the end of the read, so its final part is completed from the germline J gene. V shed 4 bases and J shed 0 bases, with 12 bases lying between them. The CDR3 consists of 15 residues. The germline V gene encodes CDR1 FNHDT and CDR2 SITEND (reference sequence).

As for this clone: Genes and germline are mouse. The read halts 1 residue ahead of the CDR3 end, with the missing end drawn from the germline J gene. The chain uses TRBV2 and TRBJ1-4; a possible D gene is TRBD1 (6 bases). V was cut by 6 bases and J by 0 bases, with 14 bases left in between. The germline V gene has CDR1 LGHNA and CDR2 YSYQKL. The CDR3 length is 16 residues. CDR3 sequence reads: CASRPSGTISNERLFF. The sequenced CDR3 bases are TGTGCCAGCAGGCCATCCGGGACAATTTCCAACGAAAGATTATTT.

This clone was seen a single time. Mouse germline and gene names are used. Read coverage stops 1 residue before the CDR3 terminus; the germline J gene supplies the remainder. J is TRBJ2-5 and V is TRBV15; the D gene is possibly TRBD2 (5 bases). The CDR3 totals 14 residues. Deletions cut 3 bases from V and 0 bases from J, with 7 bases between. Germline V CDR1 and CDR2: SGHND, FRSKSL. Incomplete CDR3 DNA: TGTGCCAGCAGTTTTGGGGTTAACCAAGACACCCAGTAC. Protein product: CASSFGVNQDTQY. The whole CDR3 protein is CASSFGVNQDTQYF.

Only one count was recorded for this clone. The genes and germline here are from mouse. Read data end 1 residue before the CDR3 end; the end is taken from the germline J gene. V usage is TRBV20 and J usage is TRBJ2-4; weak D call: TRBD1 (6 bases). V was trimmed by 5 bases and J by 5 bases, leaving 11 bases between them. The CDR3 has 12 amino acids. CDR1 GFQATS and CDR2 STVNSAI come from the germline V gene. The DNA read from the CDR3 is TGTGGTGCTGGAGGGGGTGGAAACACCTTGTAC. Amino acids: CGAGGGGNTLY. The CDR3 in its entirety is CGAGGGGNTLYF. Using reference TRBV20 and TRBJ2-4 for the parts outside the CDR3, the full variable domain is GALVYQYPRRTICKSGTSMRMECQAVGFQATSVAWYRQSPQKTFELIALSTVNSAIKYEQNFTQEKFPISHPNLSFSSMTVLNAYLEDRGLYLCGAGGGGNTLYFGAGTRLSVL.

This clone was counted between two and nine times. Gene names and germline match the mouse. The CDR3 end lies 1 residue beyond the end of the read and is filled in from the germline J gene. The rearrangement joins TRBV12-2 to TRBJ1-5; D remains unclear. The V gene's germline CDR1 is SGHLS and CDR2 HYDKME. With 1 base removed from V and 0 bases from J, the gap between germline ends came to 6 bases. The CDR3 contains 14 residues. The CDR3 reads CASSLGNNNQAPLF. The part of the CDR3 DNA that was read is TGTGCCAGCTCTCTTGGGAATAACAACCAGGCTCCGCTT.

This clone showed up just once. Gene names follow the mouse nomenclature. The read stops 1 residue short of the end of the CDR3; the missing end is completed from the germline J gene. The chain combines TRBV24 with TRBJ2-5; TRBD2 matches 7 bases. The CDR3 runs 13 residues. V was clipped by 6 bases and J by 0 bases; unmatched bases: 0. The V gene's germline CDR1 is KGHTA and CDR2 FRNEEI. The CDR3 reads CASSWGNQDTQYF. The CDR3 DNA, read in part, is TGTGCCAGCAGCTGGGGGAACCAAGACACCCAGTAC.

Concerning this clone: The genes and germline here are from mouse. Read data end 1 residue before the CDR3 end; the end is taken from the germline J gene. The V call is TRBV13-2, the J call TRBJ1-4, with 9 bases fitting TRBD1. The CDR3 contains 15 residues. The germline V gene encodes CDR1 NNHNN and CDR2 SYGAGS (reference sequence). With 3 bases clipped from V and 3 bases from J, the junction kept 3 bases outside the gene matches. CDR3 sequence: CASGAGTGTNERLFF. Partial CDR3 DNA: TGTGCCAGCGGTGCCGGGACAGGGACCAACGAAAGATTATTT.

Note on this clone: Gene names refer to mouse genes. The observed sequence ends 1 residue before the CDR3 terminus, with the missing tail filled in from the germline J gene. The genes are TRBV16 and TRBJ2-4; no definite D call. Germline loops: CDR1 SGHSA, CDR2 FRNQAP. V lost 1 base and J 1 base, leaving 0 bases between the germline ends. CDR3 length: 12 residues. CDR3 DNA, as far as it was read: TGTGCAAGCAGCTTAGGTCAAAACACCTTGTAC. Amino acids: CASSLGQNTLY. The CDR3, in full, reads CASSLGQNTLYF.

Comments on this clone: Mouse names are used for the genes. The read ends 1 residue shy of where the CDR3 ends; the end is completed using the germline J gene. The rearrangement uses TRBV20 and TRBJ1-1; 7 nucleotides line up with TRBD1. V lost 5 bases and J lost 1; bases outside the gene matches: 4. The CDR3 is 13 amino acids. Germline-derived CDR1 and CDR2 are GFQATS and STVNSAI. The sequenced part of the CDR3 DNA is TGTGGTGCTCCGACAGGGATGAACACAGAAGTCTTC. Translation: CGAPTGMNTEVF. The full CDR3 is CGAPTGMNTEVFF. Using reference TRBV20 and TRBJ1-1 for the parts outside the CDR3, the full variable domain is GALVYQYPRRTICKSGTSMRMECQAVGFQATSVAWYRQSPQKTFELIALSTVNSAIKYEQNFTQEKFPISHPNLSFSSMTVLNAYLEDRGLYLCGAPTGMNTEVFFGKGTRLTVV.

Points on this clone: The germline and genes are mouse ones. The missing CDR3 end, 1 residue past where the read stops, is filled in from the germline J gene. J is TRBJ2-7 and V is TRBV15, with no clear D. Trimming stripped 3 bases from V and 3 bases from J, with 3 bases between. The germline CDR1 and CDR2 sequences are SGHND and FRSKSL. The CDR3 length is 11 residues. CDR3 loop: CASSFGYEQYF. The sequenced part of the CDR3 DNA is TGTGCCAGCAGTTTCGGCTATGAACAGTAC. The full variable domain, with the rest looked up from reference TRBV15 and TRBJ2-7, is DAGVTQTPRHEVAEKGQTIILKCEPVSGHNDLFWYRQTKIQGLELLSYFRSKSLMEDGGAFKDRFKAEMLNSSFSTLKIQPTEPKDSAVYLCASSFGYEQYFGPGTRLTVL.

In its sample, this clone is medium-sized (0.01 to 0.1%). Gene names refer to mouse genes. Read coverage stops 1 residue before the CDR3 terminus; the germline J gene supplies the remainder. The chain carries TRBV3 and TRBJ2-1; possibly TRBD1 for D (6 bases). Trimming cost V 1 base and J 2 bases, with 6 bases left between them. Germline CDR1 is SNHLY and CDR2 is FYNGKV (reference sequence). This CDR3 has 14 residues. The CDR3 spells CASSLDRDYAEQFF. CDR3 DNA (partial): TGTGCCAGCAGCTTAGACAGGGACTATGCTGAGCAGTTC.

Details on this clone: The junction differs from germline at one of its ends, possibly a read error. Genes and germline are mouse. Read sequence stops 1 residue before the CDR3 end, and the germline J gene provides the missing end. The rearrangement uses TRBV1 and TRBJ1-6, with 10 bases that match TRBD1. TRBJ1-6 is annotated as an ORF whose role is uncertain. The CDR3 totals 16 residues. Germline V gene lookup returns CDR1 NSQYPW and CDR2 LRSPGD (reference sequence). CDR3 DNA (partial): TGCACCTGCAGTGGCCGGGACAGGGGTTATAATTCGCTCCTCTAC. Protein product: CTCSGRDRGYNSLLY. The full CDR3 protein reads CTCSGRDRGYNSLLYF.